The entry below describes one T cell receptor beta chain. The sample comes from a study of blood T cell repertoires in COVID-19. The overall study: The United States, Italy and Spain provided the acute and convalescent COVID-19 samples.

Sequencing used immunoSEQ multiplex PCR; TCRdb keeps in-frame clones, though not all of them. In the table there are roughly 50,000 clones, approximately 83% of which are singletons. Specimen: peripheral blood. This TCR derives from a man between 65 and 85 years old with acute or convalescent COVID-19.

The CDR3 reads CASRSDSSGANVLTF. In DNA, the CDR3 is TGTGCCAGCAGATCTGACAGCTCTGGGGCCAACGTCCTGACTTTC. The rearrangement joins TRBV5-5 to TRBJ2-6; D might be TRBD1 (5 bases). The CDR3 runs 15 residues. Between the trimmed V and J ends, which lost 5 bases and 0 bases, there was a span of 9 bases. Germline CDR1 is SGHKS and CDR2 is YYEKEE (reference sequence).